This T cell receptor beta chain was captured in a study of shared clonotypes between healthy human individuals. For this clone: Its antigen remains unknown.

Study-wide results and caveats: It was the non-shared clonotypes that had lower generation probabilities than clonotypes shared by all four donors.

As handled by the study authors: ImmunoSEQ sequences covered only the junction and lacked quality scores; filtering therefore differed. Here immunoSEQ multiplex PCR was the method, and the copy in TCRdb shows in-frame clones only, minus some. V and J calls plus clone size are reproduced from that table; the DNA served to infer D and trimming. The sample carries just over 2,000,000 clones, 85% to 95% recorded once. V lost 7 bases, J lost 3 bases, and 13 bases lay in between. This CDR3 contains 14 residues. Germline V gene sequence: CDR1 MDHEN, CDR2 SYDVKM. The chain couples TRBV28 to TRBJ1-5; D is uncertain. The source material was naive CD4+ T cells sorted from blood. Indicated subset: CD45RA+ positively selected. This clonotype originated in a man between 18 and 29 years old in good health. CDR3 DNA: TGTGCCAGCAACCTCGTCGAGACCAATCAGCCCCAGCATTTT. Residues: CASNLVETNQPQHF. The full variable domain, in which reference TRBV28 and TRBJ1-5 provide the parts outside the CDR3, is DVKVTQSSRYLVKRTGEKVFLECVQDMDHENMFWYRQDPGLGLRLIYFSYDVKMKEKGDIPEGYSVSREKKERFSLILESASTNQTSMYLCASNLVETNQPQHFGDGTRLSIL.